Sequencing of this T cell receptor (beta chain) was carried out in a study of blood T cells in healthy people across ages. Study-wide results and caveats: Changes in expanded clonotypes were possibly confounded, as the CMV status of donors was unknown.

It was with a sample-barcoded 5' primer and a J-beta primer mix that a second PCR of about 6 to 12 cycles was run. MiXCR, run by TCRdb on the 5' RACE reads, gives a single entry per CDR3 protein. This sample has around 1.5 million distinct CDR3 sequences, with approximately 59% found just once. PBMCs were isolated at a quantity of at least 7 million per sample. For this clonotype: What it binds is unknown.

Trimming took 3 bases from V and 8 from J, leaving 9 bases between them. CDR1 is WNHNN, CDR2 SYGVQD, per germline (reference sequence). The CDR3 has 12 residues. Sequencing input: blood. The receptor's source is a man younger than 30 in good health. The chain links TRBV10-1 to TRBJ2-3; D is unclear. The DNA for the CDR3 is TGCGCCAGCAGTGATTGGGGTGGTACGCAGTATTTT. Translated, it gives CASSDWGGTQYF.